Listed below are T cell receptor beta chains from one sample, sequenced in a study of blood T cell repertoires in COVID-19. Only in-frame clones appear in the TCRdb table, and some are missing; sequencing was by immunoSEQ multiplex PCR. The table includes fewer than 500,000 clones, 80% to 90% detected once. The sequencing sample was made of PBMCs or T cells enriched from blood (not recorded which). These receptors were taken from a man younger than 45 who had recovered from COVID-19. Both conserved end residues are part of each CDR3. The D gene is left open where the match is weak. Clone sizes are given selectively: once, few, many, or a class where the clone is expanded.

D gene	J gene	V gene	clone size	CDR3 protein	CDR3 DNA
-	TRBJ2-1	TRBV10-1	-	CASSEIQGSYNEQFF	TGCGCCAGCAGTGAGATACAGGGCTCCTACAATGAGCAGTTCTTC
TRBD1	TRBJ1-2	TRBV4-1	-	CASSQVAGTGDGYTF	TGCGCCAGCAGCCAGGTCGCCGGGACAGGGGACGGCTACACCTTC
TRBD1	TRBJ1-3	TRBV6-6	-	CASTTNRGAGNTIYF	TGTGCCAGCACTACAAACAGGGGAGCCGGAAACACCATATATTTT
TRBD1	TRBJ1-5	TRBV2	-	CASRVDRGAYSNQPQHF	TGTGCCAGCAGAGTTGACAGGGGCGCTTATAGCAATCAGCCCCAGCATTTT
TRBD2	TRBJ2-7	TRBV18	-	CASSTQAGGGEQYF	TGTGCCAGCTCGACACAAGCGGGGGGGGGCGAGCAGTACTTC
TRBD1	TRBJ2-7	TRBV6-4	-	CASSPHPTGAYEQYF	TGTGCCAGCAGCCCCCACCCGACAGGGGCCTACGAGCAGTACTTC
-	TRBJ1-2	TRBV6-2/TRBV6-3	-	CASNPLRGTNYGYTF	TGTGCCAGCAACCCTCTGCGGGGGACTAACTATGGCTACACCTTC
-	TRBJ1-1	TRBV19	-	CASSTGANTEAFF	TGTGCCAGTAGTACAGGGGCGAACACTGAAGCTTTCTTT
-	TRBJ2-3	TRBV19	-	CASSPPSVDTQYF	TGTGCCAGTAGTCCCCCTTCCGTGGATACGCAGTATTTT
TRBD1	TRBJ1-1	TRBV7-9	-	CASSLPGGEAFF	TGTGCCAGCAGCCTTCCAGGGGGCGAAGCTTTCTTT
-	TRBJ2-2	TRBV5-1	-	CASSLSRENTGELFF	TGCGCCAGCAGCTTAAGCAGGGAGAACACCGGGGAGCTGTTTTTT
-	TRBJ1-3	TRBV20-1	-	CSASVEGLKSTIYF	TGCAGTGCTAGTGTTGAGGGTCTAAAAAGCACCATATATTTT
-	TRBJ2-1	TRBV11-2	-	CASRPLIEGYNEQFF	TGTGCCAGCAGGCCCTTAATTGAGGGTTACAATGAGCAGTTCTTC
-	TRBJ2-1	TRBV7-9	-	CASSSEWDYEQFF	TGTGCCAGCAGCTCCGAATGGGACTATGAGCAGTTCTTC
TRBD2	TRBJ2-7	TRBV9	-	CASNVAGGPYEQYF	TGTGCCAGTAACGTAGCGGGGGGCCCCTACGAGCAGTACTTC
TRBD1	TRBJ1-1	TRBV7-9	-	CASRLDRGKGLMAEAFF	TGTGCCAGCAGACTGGACAGGGGTAAGGGGCTAATGGCTGAAGCTTTCTTT
-	TRBJ1-5	TRBV6-2/TRBV6-3	-	CASSYLQSNQPQHF	TGTGCCAGCAGTTACTTACAGTCCAATCAGCCCCAGCATTTT
-	TRBJ2-1	TRBV19	-	CASSITLQKIYNEQFF	TGTGCCAGTAGTATTACCCTCCAGAAAATCTACAATGAGCAGTTCTTC
TRBD1	TRBJ1-1	TRBV11-2	once	CASTLPGGGRWGTEAFF	TGTGCCAGCACACTGCCAGGGGGCGGCCGGTGGGGCACTGAAGCTTTCTTT
-	TRBJ1-5	TRBV10-2	once	CASSESGGTVSYSNQPQHF	TGCGCCAGCAGTGAGAGTGGGGGGACGGTTAGTTATAGCAATCAGCCCCAGCATTTT
-	TRBJ2-3	TRBV7-9	-	CASGASTPYTQYF	TGTGCCAGCGGGGCCTCCACACCTTATACGCAGTATTTT
TRBD1	TRBJ1-6	TRBV19	-	CASSIGDRVSESPLHF	TGTGCCAGTAGTATAGGGGACAGGGTCTCGGAATCACCCCTCCACTTT
-	TRBJ1-1	TRBV18	-	CASSPPGHTEAFF	TGTGCCAGCTCACCACCGGGACATACTGAAGCTTTCTTT
-	TRBJ2-3	TRBV18	-	CASSPGGTDTQYF	TGTGCCAGCTCACCAGGAGGGACCGATACGCAGTATTTT
-	TRBJ1-2	TRBV18	-	CASSPPRDNYGYTF	TGTGCCAGCTCACCACCGCGAGATAACTATGGCTACACCTTC
-	TRBJ1-5	TRBV3-1/TRBV3-2	once	CASSQDRGQPQHF	TGTGCCAGCAGCCAAGATCGAGGTCAGCCCCAGCATTTT
-	TRBJ2-7	TRBV2	-	CASTQGHLSYEQYF	TGTGCCAGCACCCAGGGGCACCTATCCTACGAGCAGTACTTC
-	TRBJ1-5	TRBV6-1	-	CASSGDSLVGNQPQHF	TGTGCCAGCAGTGGGGACTCCTTGGTAGGCAATCAGCCCCAGCATTTT
TRBD1	TRBJ1-2	TRBV5-1	-	CASSPGQGYGYTF	TGCGCCAGCAGTCCGGGACAGGGCTATGGCTACACCTTC
TRBD1	TRBJ1-4	TRBV6-1	once	CASSDSGTGDEKLFF	TGTGCCAGCAGTGATTCGGGGACAGGGGATGAAAAACTGTTTTTT
-	TRBJ1-6	TRBV18	-	CASSPPGQINSPLHF	TGTGCCAGCTCACCACCGGGACAAATAAATTCACCCCTCCACTTT
-	TRBJ1-4	TRBV29-1	-	CSVDGPGGEKLFF	TGCAGCGTTGATGGTCCCGGTGGTGAAAAACTGTTTTTT
-	TRBJ1-1	TRBV10-3	-	CAISVTGVIAFF	TGTGCCATCAGTGTTACAGGAGTTATAGCTTTCTTT
TRBD1	TRBJ1-1	TRBV30	-	CAWDRAMNTEAFF	TGTGCCTGGGACAGGGCAATGAACACTGAAGCTTTCTTT
-	TRBJ1-1	TRBV11-1	-	CASSLEGLDTEAFF	TGTGCCAGCAGCTTAGAGGGGTTAGACACTGAAGCTTTCTTT
TRBD1	TRBJ1-6	TRBV11-2	-	CASSLETGGTNSPLHF	TGTGCCAGCAGCTTAGAGACAGGGGGGACCAATTCACCCCTCCACTTT
-	TRBJ1-1	TRBV4-1	-	CASSQDKGGNTEAFF	TGCGCCAGCAGCCAAGATAAGGGAGGAAACACTGAAGCTTTCTTT
TRBD2	TRBJ2-1	TRBV9	-	CASSPGGSYNEQFF	TGTGCCAGTTCCCCGGGGGGCTCCTACAATGAGCAGTTCTTC
-	TRBJ2-7	TRBV27	-	CASSLSPGTIAYEQYF	TGTGCCAGCAGTTTAAGCCCGGGAACGATTGCCTACGAGCAGTACTTC
-	TRBJ2-2	TRBV6-5	-	CASSYLGQLTGELFF	TGTGCCAGCAGTTACCTTGGGCAGCTCACCGGGGAGCTGTTTTTT
TRBD1	TRBJ1-2	TRBV5-4	-	CASSGTGGFSGYTF	TGTGCCAGCAGCGGTACAGGGGGCTTTAGTGGCTACACCTTC
TRBD1	TRBJ1-5	TRBV19	few	CASLWTGGKVSNQPQHF	TGTGCCAGTTTGTGGACAGGGGGTAAAGTTAGCAATCAGCCCCAGCATTTT
-	TRBJ2-7	TRBV7-2	few	CASSLDGTYEQYF	TGTGCCAGCAGCTTAGACGGGACCTACGAGCAGTACTTC
TRBD1	TRBJ2-7	TRBV4-3	-	CASSQDRGLNEQYF	TGCGCCAGCAGCCAAGACAGGGGGCTTAACGAGCAGTACTTC
TRBD1	TRBJ1-6	TRBV9	once	CASSAPPDRNSPLHF	TGTGCCAGCAGCGCCCCCCCGGACAGGAATTCACCCCTCCACTTT
-	TRBJ1-3	TRBV9	-	CASSVEQYSGNTIYF	TGTGCCAGCAGCGTAGAACAGTACTCTGGAAACACCATATATTTT